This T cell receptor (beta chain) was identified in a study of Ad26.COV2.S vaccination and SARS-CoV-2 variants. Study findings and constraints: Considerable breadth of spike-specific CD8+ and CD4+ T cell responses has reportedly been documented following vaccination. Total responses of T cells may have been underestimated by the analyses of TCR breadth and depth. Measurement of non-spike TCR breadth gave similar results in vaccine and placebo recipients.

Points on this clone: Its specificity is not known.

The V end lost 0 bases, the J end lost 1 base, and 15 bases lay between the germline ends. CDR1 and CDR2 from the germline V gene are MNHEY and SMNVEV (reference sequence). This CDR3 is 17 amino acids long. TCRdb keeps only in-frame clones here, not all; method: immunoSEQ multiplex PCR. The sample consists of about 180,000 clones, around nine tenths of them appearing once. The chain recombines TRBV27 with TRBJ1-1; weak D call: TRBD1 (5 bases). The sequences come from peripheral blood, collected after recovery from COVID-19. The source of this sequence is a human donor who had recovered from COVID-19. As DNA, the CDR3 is TGTGCCAGCAGTTTATCGCAGTTGGGCAGGGCGAACACTGAAGCTTTCTTT. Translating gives CASSLSQLGRANTEAFF.